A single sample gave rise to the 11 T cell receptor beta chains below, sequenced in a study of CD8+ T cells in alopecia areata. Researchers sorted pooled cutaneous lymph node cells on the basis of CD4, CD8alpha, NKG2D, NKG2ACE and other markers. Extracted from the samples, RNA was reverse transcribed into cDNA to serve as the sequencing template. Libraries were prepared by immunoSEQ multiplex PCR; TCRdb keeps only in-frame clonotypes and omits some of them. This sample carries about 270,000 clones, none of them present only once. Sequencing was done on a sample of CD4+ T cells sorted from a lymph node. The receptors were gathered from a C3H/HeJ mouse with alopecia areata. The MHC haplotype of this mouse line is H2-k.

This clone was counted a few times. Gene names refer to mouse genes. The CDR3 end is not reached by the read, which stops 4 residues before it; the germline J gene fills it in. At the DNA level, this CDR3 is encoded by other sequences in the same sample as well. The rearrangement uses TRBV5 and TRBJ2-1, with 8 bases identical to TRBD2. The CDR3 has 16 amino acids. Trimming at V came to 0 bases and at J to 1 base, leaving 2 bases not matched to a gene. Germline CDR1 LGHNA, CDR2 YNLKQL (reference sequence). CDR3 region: CASSQDGGGNYAEQFF. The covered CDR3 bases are TGTGCCAGCAGCCAAGATGGGGGGGGCAACTATGCT.

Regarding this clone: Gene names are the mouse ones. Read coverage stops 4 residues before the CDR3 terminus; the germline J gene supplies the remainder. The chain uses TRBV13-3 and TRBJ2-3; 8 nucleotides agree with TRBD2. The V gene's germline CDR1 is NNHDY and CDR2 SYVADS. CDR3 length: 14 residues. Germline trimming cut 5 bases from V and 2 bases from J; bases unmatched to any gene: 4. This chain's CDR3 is CASRGGAVAETLYF. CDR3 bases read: TGTGCCAGCAGAGGGGGGGCGGTTGCAGAA.

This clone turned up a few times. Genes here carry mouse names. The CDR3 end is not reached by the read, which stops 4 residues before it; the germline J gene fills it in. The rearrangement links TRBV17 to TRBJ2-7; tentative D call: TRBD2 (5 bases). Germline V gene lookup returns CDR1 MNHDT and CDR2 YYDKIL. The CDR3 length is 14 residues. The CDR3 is CASSRGAGSYEQYF. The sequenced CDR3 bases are TGTGCTAGCAGTAGAGGGGCTGGGTCTTAT.

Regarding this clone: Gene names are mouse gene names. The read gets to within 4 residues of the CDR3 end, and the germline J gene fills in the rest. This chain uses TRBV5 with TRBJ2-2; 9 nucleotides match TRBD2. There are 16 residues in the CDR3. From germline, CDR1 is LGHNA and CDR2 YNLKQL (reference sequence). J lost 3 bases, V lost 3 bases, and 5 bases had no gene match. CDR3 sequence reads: CASSQTLGGDTGQLYF. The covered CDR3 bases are TGTGCCAGCAGCCAGACACTGGGGGGAGACACCGGG.

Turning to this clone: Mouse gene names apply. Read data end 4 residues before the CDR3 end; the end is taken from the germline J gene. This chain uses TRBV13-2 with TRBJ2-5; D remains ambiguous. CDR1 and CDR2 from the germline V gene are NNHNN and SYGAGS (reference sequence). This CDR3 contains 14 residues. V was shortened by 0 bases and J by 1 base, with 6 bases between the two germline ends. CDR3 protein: CASGDAWYQDTQYF. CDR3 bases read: TGTGCCAGCGGTGATGCCTGGTACCAAGAC.

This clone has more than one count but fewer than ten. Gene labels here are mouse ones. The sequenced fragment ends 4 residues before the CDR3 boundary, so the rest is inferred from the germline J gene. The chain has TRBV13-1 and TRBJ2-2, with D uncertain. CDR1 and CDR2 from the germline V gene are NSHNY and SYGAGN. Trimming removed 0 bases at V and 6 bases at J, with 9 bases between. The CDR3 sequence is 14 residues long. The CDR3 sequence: CASSDAQYAGQLYF. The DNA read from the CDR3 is TGTGCCAGCAGTGATGCACAGTACGCCGGG.

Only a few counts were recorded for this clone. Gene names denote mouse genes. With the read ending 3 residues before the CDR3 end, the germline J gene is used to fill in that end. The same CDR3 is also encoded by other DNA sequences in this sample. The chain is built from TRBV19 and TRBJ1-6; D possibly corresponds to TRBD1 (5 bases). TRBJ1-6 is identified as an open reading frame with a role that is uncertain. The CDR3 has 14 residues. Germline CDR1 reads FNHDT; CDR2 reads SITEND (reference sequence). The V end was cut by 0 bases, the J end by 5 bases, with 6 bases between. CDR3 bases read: TGTGCCAGCAGTATAGGGACAAATAATTCGCCC. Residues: CASSIGTNNSP. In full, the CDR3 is CASSIGTNNSPLYF.

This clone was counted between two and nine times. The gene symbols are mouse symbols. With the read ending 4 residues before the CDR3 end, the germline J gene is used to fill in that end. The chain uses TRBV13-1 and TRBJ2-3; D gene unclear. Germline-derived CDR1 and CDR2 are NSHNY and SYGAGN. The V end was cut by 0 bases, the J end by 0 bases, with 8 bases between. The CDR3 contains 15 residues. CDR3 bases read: TGTGCCAGCAGTGATGGACTCAGTAGTGCAGAA. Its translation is CASSDGLSSAE. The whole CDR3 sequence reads CASSDGLSSAETLYF.

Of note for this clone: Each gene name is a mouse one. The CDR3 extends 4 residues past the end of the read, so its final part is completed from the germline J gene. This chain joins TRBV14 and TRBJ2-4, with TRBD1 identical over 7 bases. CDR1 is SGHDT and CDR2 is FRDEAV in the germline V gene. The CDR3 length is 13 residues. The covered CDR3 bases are TGTGCCAGCAGTTCGGGACAGAAAAAC. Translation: CASSSGQKN. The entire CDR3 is CASSSGQKNTLYF.

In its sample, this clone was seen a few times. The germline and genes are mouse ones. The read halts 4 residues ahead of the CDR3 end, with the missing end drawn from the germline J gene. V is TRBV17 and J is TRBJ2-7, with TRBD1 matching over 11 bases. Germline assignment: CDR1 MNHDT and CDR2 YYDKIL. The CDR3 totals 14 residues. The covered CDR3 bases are TGTGCTAGCAGTAGACGGGACAGGGGGTAT. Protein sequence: CASSRRDRGY. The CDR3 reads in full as CASSRRDRGYEQYF.

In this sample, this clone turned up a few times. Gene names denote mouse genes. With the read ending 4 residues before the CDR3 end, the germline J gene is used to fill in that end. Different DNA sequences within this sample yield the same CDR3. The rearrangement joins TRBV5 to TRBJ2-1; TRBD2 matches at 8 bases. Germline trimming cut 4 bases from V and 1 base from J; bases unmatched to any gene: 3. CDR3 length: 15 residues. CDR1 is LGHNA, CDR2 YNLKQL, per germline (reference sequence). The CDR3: CASSPDWANYAEQFF. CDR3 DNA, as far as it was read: TGTGCCAGCAGCCCGGACTGGGCGAACTATGCT.